These 26 T cell receptor beta chains share one sample of origin, sequenced in a study of breast tumors, draining lymph nodes, adjacent tissues. TCRdb recomputed calls from the multiplex PCR reads with MiXCR, one row per CDR3 protein. Altogether some 66,000 distinct CDR3 sequences are present, less than 75% being singletons, with the ten largest covering around 19%. Sequencing input: breast tumor tissue. The receptors were gathered from a female donor with breast cancer. Some clones in this sample may be carry-over from other donors' samples.

Note on this clonotype: The junction departs from germline at one end; a sequencing error may be responsible. The chain links TRBV6-5 to TRBJ2-2; TRBD2 might be the D (5 bases). The CDR3 extends over 14 amino acids. Per germline, CDR1 MNHEY and CDR2 SVGAGI. The CDR3 region has the DNA TGTGCCAGCAGTTACTCGCGGAACACCGGGGAGCTGTCTTGG. Its translation is CASSYSRNTGELSW.

The genes are TRBV20-1 and TRBJ2-3; D is uncertain. Germline CDR1 reads DFQATT; CDR2 reads SNEGSKA (reference sequence). CDR3 size: 15 residues. Trimming shortened V by 0 bases and J by 4 bases, and 14 bases separated the two germline ends. The CDR3 here is CSARDTGRGPDTQYF. In DNA, the CDR3 is TGCAGTGCTAGAGATACTGGGCGTGGACCAGATACGCAGTATTTT.

The chain combines TRBV29-1 with TRBJ1-2; D is possibly TRBD1 (6 bases). The CDR3 runs 11 residues. The V end lost 6 bases, the J end lost 3 bases, and 8 bases lay between the germline ends. Germline V gives CDR1 SQVTM, CDR2 ANQGSEA. The CDR3 DNA reads TGCAGCGTCGCAGGGGACTATGGCTACACCTTC. Amino acid sequence: CSVAGDYGYTF.

This clonotype has ten or more counts. V gene TRBV24-1 combines with J gene TRBJ2-3, with 12 bases fitting TRBD2. This CDR3 is built from 16 residues. From germline, CDR1 is KGHDR and CDR2 SFDVKD. Trimming cost V 7 bases and J 4 bases; bases outside gene matches: 8. The CDR3 spells CATSGLAGSKADTQYF. The CDR3 nucleotides are TGTGCCACCAGCGGACTAGCGGGATCAAAGGCAGATACGCAGTATTTT.

This clonotype was detected many times. At one end the junction does not follow the germline gene, possibly because of a read error. V gene TRBV6-5 combines with J gene TRBJ2-3; D is tentatively TRBD1 or TRBD2 (6 bases each). Germline-derived CDR1 and CDR2 are MNHEY and SVGAGI. This CDR3 comprises 15 residues. The CDR3 coding sequence is TGTGCCAGCAGTCACTCGGGGGCACCTCGAGGTACGCAGTATTTT. Translating it yields CASSHSGAPRGTQYF.

This clonotype was picked up many times. The rearrangement uses TRBV12-3 or TRBV12-4 and TRBJ2-7; 9 positions agree with TRBD2. The CDR3 has 14 amino acids. V was pared by 6 bases and J by 7 bases, with 10 bases of the junction left unmatched. In nucleotides, the CDR3 is TGTGCCAGCAGCCCAACTAGCGGGTTGGGGGAGCAGTACTTC. This gives the protein CASSPTSGLGEQYF.

This clonotype appeared many times. The chain couples TRBV20-1 to TRBJ1-2; D is possibly TRBD1 (5 bases). Germline V gene sequence: CDR1 DFQATT, CDR2 SNEGSKA (reference sequence). The CDR3 sequence is 13 residues long. V lost 4 bases and J lost 4, with 13 bases in between. As DNA, the CDR3 is TGCAGTGCTACCCAAGGGGTCTTCTATGGCTACACCTTC. This gives the protein CSATQGVFYGYTF.

The CDR3 nucleotides read TGTGCCAGCAGCTCTAACAGGGGAGGGAACGAGCAGTACTTC. As protein: CASSSNRGGNEQYF. This chain links TRBV7-2 with TRBJ2-7; D assignment may be TRBD1 or TRBD2 (7 bases each). The germline V gene has CDR1 SGHTA and CDR2 FQGNSA. The ends were cut back, 4 bases at V and 5 bases at J, with 15 bases in the middle. The CDR3 has 14 amino acids.

This clonotype was counted at least ten times. This chain uses TRBV6-1 with TRBJ1-2; no definite D call. The germline V and J ends were trimmed by 3 bases and 14 bases, with 25 bases remaining between them. The germline CDR1 and CDR2 sequences are MNHNS and SASEGT. The CDR3 is made up of 15 amino acids. CDR3 in DNA: TGTGCCAGCAGTGATTCCATCTCTACGACGTCGGGCAGAACCTTC. This codes for CASSDSISTTSGRTF.

This chain uses TRBV10-3 with TRBJ1-5; D not resolved. From germline, CDR1 is ENHRY and CDR2 SYGVKD. V lost 0 bases, J lost 1 base, and 1 base lay in between. CDR3 length: 13 residues. CDR3 nucleotide sequence: TGTGCCATCAGTGAGTCAAGCAATCAGCCCCAGCATTTT. Protein product: CAISESSNQPQHF.

This clonotype was detected ten times or more. This chain joins TRBV6-6 and TRBJ2-3; D not certain. CDR1 MNHNY and CDR2 SVGAGI come from the germline V gene (reference sequence). CDR3 size: 12 residues. V lost 5 bases and J 1 base, leaving 4 bases between the germline ends. The CDR3 spells CASSPGTDTQYF. Here the CDR3 DNA reads TGTGCCAGCAGTCCCGGCACAGATACGCAGTATTTT.

The J gene is TRBJ2-7, the V gene TRBV20-1; 7 positions match TRBD1. The V segment lost 5 bases and the J segment 9 bases; nucleotides outside the gene matches: 7. Germline V gene sequence: CDR1 DFQATT, CDR2 SNEGSKA (reference sequence). This CDR3 is 11 amino acids long. DNA for the CDR3: TGCAGTGCTGACGACAGGGTTGGGCAGTACTTC. Protein: CSADDRVGQYF.

The genes are TRBV13 and TRBJ1-6; 10 bases line up with TRBD1. The CDR3 spans 16 residues. Germline CDR1 reads PRHDT; CDR2 reads FYEKMQ (reference sequence). The V and J ends lost 5 bases and 7 bases, in that order; junction bases with no gene match: 8. In DNA, the CDR3 is TGTGCCAGCAGCCACCCCGGACAGGGGGTGAATTCACCCCTCCACTTT. Translated: CASSHPGQGVNSPLHF.

This clonotype was recorded once. The chain is built from TRBV2 and TRBJ2-1, with TRBD2 matching 16 bases. The V gene end was trimmed by 5 bases and the J gene end by 6 bases; junction bases not matched to a gene: 4. CDR3 length: 16 amino acids. Germline lookup yields CDR1 SNHLY and CDR2 FYNNEI. This chain's CDR3 is CASSPGTSGRGNEQFF. The CDR3 DNA follows: TGTGCCAGCAGTCCCGGGACTAGCGGGAGGGGCAATGAGCAGTTCTTC.

Ten or more counts support this clonotype. V usage is TRBV11-3 and J usage is TRBJ2-1, with 8 bases matching TRBD1. CDR3 length equals 15 residues. V lost 1 base and J lost 6; bases outside the gene matches: 5. The V gene's germline CDR1 is SGHNT and CDR2 YENEEA. The CDR3 region has the DNA TGTGCCAGCAGCTTAGGCAGGGGGCGCGTCAATGAGCAGTTCTTC. Its protein product is CASSLGRGRVNEQFF.

Only a few counts were recorded for this clonotype. The chain employs TRBV24-1 and TRBJ2-5; 13 nucleotides agree with TRBD2. This CDR3 contains 16 residues. The V and J ends lost 1 base and 3 bases, in that order; junction bases with no gene match: 1. In germline, CDR1 is KGHDR, CDR2 SFDVKD. The CDR3 region is CATSDFTSGGEETQYF. The CDR3 region has the DNA TGTGCCACCAGTGATTTCACTAGCGGGGGGGAAGAGACCCAGTACTTC.

For the CDR3, the DNA is TGTGCCAGTAGTTTCGGGACTAGCGGGGGGGGAGATACGCAGTATTTT. Translation: CASSFGTSGGGDTQYF. J is TRBJ2-3 and V is TRBV19, with 16 bases fitting TRBD2. Per germline, CDR1 LNHDA and CDR2 SQIVND (reference sequence). V lost 5 bases and J lost 5; bases outside the gene matches: 4. This CDR3 has 16 amino acids.

This clonotype came up a few times. One base away lies a much larger clone, so this may be a sequencing read error. The J gene is TRBJ2-7, the V gene TRBV5-6; D perhaps matches TRBD1 (6 bases). The ends were cut back, 2 bases at V and 0 bases at J, with 12 bases in the middle. Germline values: CDR1 SGHDT, CDR2 YYEEEE. This CDR3 spans 15 amino acids. CDR3 bases: TGTGCCAGCAGCTTTTACAGGGCGCCCTCCTACGAGCAGTACTTC. Translated, it gives CASSFYRAPSYEQYF. Using reference TRBV5-6 and TRBJ2-7 for the parts outside the CDR3, the full variable domain is DAGVTQSPTHLIKTRGQQVTLRCSPKSGHDTVSWYQQALGQGPQFIFQYYEEEERQRGNFPDRFSGHQFPNYSSELNVNALLLGDSALYLCASSFYRAPSYEQYFGPGTRLTVT.

CDR3 nucleotides: TGTGCCAGCAGGGCCGGGACAGGGGGTCCCTACGAGCAGTACTTC. Translating gives CASRAGTGGPYEQYF. V is TRBV2 and J is TRBJ2-7, with 11 bases matching TRBD1. CDR1 SNHLY and CDR2 FYNNEI come from the germline V gene. V shed 6 bases, J shed 2 bases, and the junction held 6 bases outside the gene matches. The CDR3 consists of 15 residues.

The chain joins TRBV20-1 to TRBJ1-2; no clear D gene. The CDR3 sequence is 11 residues long. The germline gives CDR1 DFQATT, CDR2 SNEGSKA (reference sequence). Trimming removed 6 bases at V and 1 base at J, with 6 bases between. CDR3 nucleotides: TGCAGTGCCACCCATAACTATGGCTACACCTTC. The encoded protein is CSATHNYGYTF.

This clonotype came up once. The chain couples TRBV20-1 to TRBJ1-5; D unresolved. The CDR3 covers 13 residues. Germline CDR1 DFQATT, CDR2 SNEGSKA (reference sequence). In DNA form, the CDR3 reads TGCAGCGCTTTCCCCGAGGCCAGTCAGCCCCAGCATTTT. This codes for CSAFPEASQPQHF.

The rearrangement uses TRBV19 and TRBJ1-5; no clear D gene. The length of the CDR3 is 15 residues. V lost 1 base to trimming and J lost 4 bases, with 11 bases between them. Per the germline V gene, CDR1 is LNHDA and CDR2 is SQIVND (reference sequence). CDR3 DNA: TGTGCCAGTAGTATAGGGTCTGTTAGAAATCAGCCCCAGCATTTT. Translated, it gives CASSIGSVRNQPQHF.

In its sample, this clonotype was seen a few times. V is TRBV12-3 or TRBV12-4 and J is TRBJ2-5; perhaps TRBD1 as D (6 bases). The germline V and J ends were trimmed by 6 bases and 9 bases, with 17 bases remaining between them. CDR3 size: 13 residues. CDR3 sequence reads: CASSDQGLEPQYF. CDR3 DNA: TGTGCCAGCAGCGATCAGGGGTTGGAGCCCCAGTACTTC.

The chain recombines TRBV7-9 with TRBJ2-5; D is possibly TRBD1 (6 bases). CDR3 length: 13 residues. V was cut by 5 bases and J by 5 bases, with 12 bases left in between. Germline lookup yields CDR1 SEHNR and CDR2 FQNEAQ (reference sequence). Here the CDR3 DNA reads TGTGCCAGCAGCAGCTCAGGGGTGGAGACCCAGTACTTC. It is translated as CASSSSGVETQYF. Full variable domain (missing parts from reference TRBV7-9 and TRBJ2-5): DTGVSQNPRHKITKRGQNVTFRCDPISEHNRLYWYRQTLGQGPEFLTYFQNEAQLEKSRLLSDRFSAERPKGSFSTLEIQRTEQGDSAMYLCASSSSGVETQYFGPGTRLLVL.

Many counts were recorded for this clonotype. This CDR3 reads CASSPRVDRTYEQYF. Written as DNA, the CDR3 is TGTGCCAGCTCACCACGAGTTGACAGAACCTACGAGCAGTACTTC. V usage is TRBV18 and J usage is TRBJ2-7; TRBD1 might be the D (5 bases). V gave up 1 base and J gave up 2 bases, with 12 bases separating them. CDR3 length equals 15 residues. Per germline, CDR1 KGHSH and CDR2 LQKENI.

This clonotype was found many times. V and J are TRBV10-2 and TRBJ1-6, with D tentatively TRBD1 (6 bases). V lost 4 bases, J lost 10 bases, and 11 bases lay in between. Germline V gene data show CDR1 as WSHSY and CDR2 as SAAADI. The CDR3 loop spans 13 amino acids. In DNA, the CDR3 is TGCGCCAGCAGTGGGACAGAAGGGTCACCCCTCCACTTT. This sequence encodes CASSGTEGSPLHF.